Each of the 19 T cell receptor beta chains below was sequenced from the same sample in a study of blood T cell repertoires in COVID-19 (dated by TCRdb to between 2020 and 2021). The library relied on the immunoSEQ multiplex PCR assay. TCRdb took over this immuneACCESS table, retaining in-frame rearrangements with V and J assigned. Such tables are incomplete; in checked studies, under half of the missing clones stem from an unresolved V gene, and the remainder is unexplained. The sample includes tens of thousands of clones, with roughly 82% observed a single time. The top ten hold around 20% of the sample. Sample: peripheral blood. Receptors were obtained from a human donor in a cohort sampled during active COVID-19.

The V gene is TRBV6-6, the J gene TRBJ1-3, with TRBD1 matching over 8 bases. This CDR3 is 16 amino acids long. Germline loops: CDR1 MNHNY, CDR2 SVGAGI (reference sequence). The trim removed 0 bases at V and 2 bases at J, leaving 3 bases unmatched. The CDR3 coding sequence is TGTGCCAGCAGTTACTCTCAGGGGGCGGCTGGAAACACCATATATTTT. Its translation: CASSYSQGAAGNTIYF.

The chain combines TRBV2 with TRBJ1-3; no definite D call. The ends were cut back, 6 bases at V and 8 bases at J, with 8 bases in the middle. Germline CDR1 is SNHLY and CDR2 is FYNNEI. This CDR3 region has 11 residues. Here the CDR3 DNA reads TGTGCCAGCAGGGGCGGGGACACCATATATTTT. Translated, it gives CASRGGDTIYF.

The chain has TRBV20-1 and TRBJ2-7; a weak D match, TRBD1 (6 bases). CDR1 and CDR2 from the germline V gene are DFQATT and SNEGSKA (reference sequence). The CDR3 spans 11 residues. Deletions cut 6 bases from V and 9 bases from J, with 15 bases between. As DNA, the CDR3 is TGCAGTGCAGAAGCAGGGGTTGGGCAGTACTTC. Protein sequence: CSAEAGVGQYF.

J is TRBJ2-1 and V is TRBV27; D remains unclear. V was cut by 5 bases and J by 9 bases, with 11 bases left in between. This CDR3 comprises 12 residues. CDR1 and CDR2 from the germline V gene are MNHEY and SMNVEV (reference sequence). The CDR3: CASSPLGFEQFF. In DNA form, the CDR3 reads TGTGCCAGCAGTCCCCTAGGATTTGAGCAGTTCTTC.

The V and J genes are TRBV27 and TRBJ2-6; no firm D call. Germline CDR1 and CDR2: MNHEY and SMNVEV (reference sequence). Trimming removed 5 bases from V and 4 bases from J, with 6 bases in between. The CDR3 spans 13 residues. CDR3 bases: TGTGCCAGCAGTCTTACAGGGGCCAACGTCCTGACTTTC. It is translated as CASSLTGANVLTF.

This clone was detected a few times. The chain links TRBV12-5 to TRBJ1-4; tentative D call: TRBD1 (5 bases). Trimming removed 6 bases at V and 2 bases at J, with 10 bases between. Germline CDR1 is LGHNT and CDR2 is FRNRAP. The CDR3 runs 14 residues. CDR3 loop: CASGEEGTNEKLFF. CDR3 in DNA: TGTGCTAGTGGGGAGGAGGGGACTAATGAAAAACTGTTTTTT. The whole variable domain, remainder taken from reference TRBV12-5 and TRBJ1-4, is DARVTQTPRHKVTEMGQEVTMRCQPILGHNTVFWYRQTMMQGLELLAYFRNRAPLDDSGMPKDRFSAEMPDATLATLKIQPSEPRDSAVYFCASGEEGTNEKLFFGSGTQLSVL.

This chain's CDR3 is CSVREQLTYNEQFF. CDR3 DNA sequence: TGCAGCGTTCGTGAACAATTGACCTACAATGAGCAGTTCTTC. The genes are TRBV29-1 and TRBJ2-1, with D hard to call. Trimming took off 5 bases at V and 2 bases at J, with 13 bases between the two ends. The CDR3 totals 14 residues. Germline loops: CDR1 SQVTM, CDR2 ANQGSEA.

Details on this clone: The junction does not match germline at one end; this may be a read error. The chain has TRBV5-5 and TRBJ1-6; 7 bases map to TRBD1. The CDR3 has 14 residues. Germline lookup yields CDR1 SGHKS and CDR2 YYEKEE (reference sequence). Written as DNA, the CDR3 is TGTGCCAGCAGCTTGGCCCCCGCGGGACAGCCTCCGGGCTTT. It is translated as CASSLAPAGQPPGF.

This CDR3 is CASSPYDREPEAFF. For the CDR3, the DNA is TGTGCCAGCAGCCCCTACGACAGGGAGCCTGAAGCTTTCTTT. The chain joins TRBV7-8 to TRBJ1-1, with TRBD1 identical over 7 bases. J gave up 6 bases and V 5 bases, and 9 bases lay outside the gene matches. The length of the CDR3 is 14 residues. The germline gives CDR1 SGHVS, CDR2 FQNEAQ.

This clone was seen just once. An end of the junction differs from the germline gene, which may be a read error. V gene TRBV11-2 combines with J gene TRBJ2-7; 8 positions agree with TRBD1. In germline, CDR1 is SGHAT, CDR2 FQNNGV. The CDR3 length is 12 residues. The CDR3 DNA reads TGTGCCAGCAGCTCGAGTGGGACAGGAATGCTCTTC. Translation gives CASSSSGTGMLF.

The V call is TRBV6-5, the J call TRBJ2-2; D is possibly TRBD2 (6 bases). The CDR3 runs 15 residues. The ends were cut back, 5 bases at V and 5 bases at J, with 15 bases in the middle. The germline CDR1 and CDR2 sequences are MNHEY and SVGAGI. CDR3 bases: TGTGCCAGCAGTCGAGTACTAGCTTCGACCGGGGAGCTGTTTTTT. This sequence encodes CASSRVLASTGELFF.

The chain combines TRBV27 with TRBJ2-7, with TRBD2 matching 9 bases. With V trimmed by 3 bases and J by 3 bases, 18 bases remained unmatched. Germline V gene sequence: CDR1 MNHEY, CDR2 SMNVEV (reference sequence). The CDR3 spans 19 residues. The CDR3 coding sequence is TGTGCCAGCAGTTTTCAACAGGTGCTAGCGGGGACTCCGAGCTACGAGCAGTACTTC. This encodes CASSFQQVLAGTPSYEQYF.

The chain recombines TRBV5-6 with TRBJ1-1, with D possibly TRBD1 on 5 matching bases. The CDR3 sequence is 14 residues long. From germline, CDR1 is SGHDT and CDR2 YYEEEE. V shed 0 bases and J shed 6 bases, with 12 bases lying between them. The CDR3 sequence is CASSLGEGPSEAFF. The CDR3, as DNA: TGTGCCAGCAGCTTGGGGGAGGGGCCTTCTGAAGCTTTCTTT.

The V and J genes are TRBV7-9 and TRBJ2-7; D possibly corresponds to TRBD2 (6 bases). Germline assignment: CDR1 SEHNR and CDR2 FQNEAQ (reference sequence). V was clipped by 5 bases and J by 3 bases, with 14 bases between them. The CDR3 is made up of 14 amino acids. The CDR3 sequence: CASSPSPGLYEQYF. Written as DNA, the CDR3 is TGTGCCAGCAGCCCATCTCCGGGACTCTACGAGCAGTACTTC.

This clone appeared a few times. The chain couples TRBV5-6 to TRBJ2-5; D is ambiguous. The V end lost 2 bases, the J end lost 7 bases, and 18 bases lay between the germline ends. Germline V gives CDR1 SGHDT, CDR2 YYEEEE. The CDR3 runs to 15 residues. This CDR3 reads CASSLEGRGLLTQYF. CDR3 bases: TGTGCCAGCAGCTTAGAAGGTAGAGGATTGCTGACCCAGTACTTC.

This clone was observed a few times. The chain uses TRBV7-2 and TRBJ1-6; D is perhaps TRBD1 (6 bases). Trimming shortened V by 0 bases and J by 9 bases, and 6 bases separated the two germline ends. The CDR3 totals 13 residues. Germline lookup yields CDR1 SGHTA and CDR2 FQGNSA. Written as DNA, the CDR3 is TGTGCCAGCAGCTTAGCAGGGGGTTCACCCCTCCACTTT. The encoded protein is CASSLAGGSPLHF.

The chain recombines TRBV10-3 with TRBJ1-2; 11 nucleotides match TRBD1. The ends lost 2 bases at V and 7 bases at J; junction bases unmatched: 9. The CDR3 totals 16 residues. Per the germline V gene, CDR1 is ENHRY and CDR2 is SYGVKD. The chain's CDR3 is CAISERPGQGVGGYTF. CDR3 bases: TGTGCCATCAGTGAGAGACCGGGACAGGGGGTCGGTGGCTACACCTTC.

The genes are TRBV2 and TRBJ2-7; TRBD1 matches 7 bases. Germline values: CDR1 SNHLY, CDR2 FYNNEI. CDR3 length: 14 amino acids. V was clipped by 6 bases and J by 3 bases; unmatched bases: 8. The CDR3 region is CASRADRDRYEQYF. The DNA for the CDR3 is TGTGCCAGCAGAGCTGACAGGGATCGCTACGAGCAGTACTTC.

CDR3 sequence reads: CASSIRGGMYGDTQYF. CDR3 nucleotides: TGTGCCAGCAGCATCCGCGGGGGGATGTATGGAGATACGCAGTATTTT. This sequence joins TRBV4-2 and TRBJ2-3; 8 bases agree with TRBD2. The CDR3 is made up of 16 amino acids. Germline assignment: CDR1 LGHNA and CDR2 YNFKEQ. V gave up 5 bases and J gave up 5 bases; unmatched junction bases: 12.